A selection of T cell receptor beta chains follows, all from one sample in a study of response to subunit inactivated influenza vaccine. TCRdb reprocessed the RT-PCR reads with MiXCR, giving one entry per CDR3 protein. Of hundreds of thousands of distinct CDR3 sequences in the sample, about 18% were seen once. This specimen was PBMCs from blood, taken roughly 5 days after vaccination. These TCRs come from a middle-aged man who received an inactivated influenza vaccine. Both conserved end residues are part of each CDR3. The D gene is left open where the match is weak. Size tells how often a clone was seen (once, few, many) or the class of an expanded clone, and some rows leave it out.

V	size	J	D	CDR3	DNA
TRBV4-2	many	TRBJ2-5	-	CASSQDQETQYF	TGTGCCAGCAGCCAAGATCAAGAGACCCAGTACTTC
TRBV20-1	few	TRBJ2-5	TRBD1	CSARDLMGQPQETQYF	TGCAGTGCTAGAGACCTAATGGGACAGCCACAAGAGACCCAGTACTTC
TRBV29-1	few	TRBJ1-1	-	CSALRVRTEAFF	TGCAGCGCCCTCCGGGTGAGGACTGAAGCTTTCTTT
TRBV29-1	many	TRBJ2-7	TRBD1	CSAAGTESYEQYF	TGCAGCGCTGCCGGGACAGAATCCTACGAGCAGTACTTC
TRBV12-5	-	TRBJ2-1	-	CAILMSGYNEQFF	TGTGCTATCCTGATGAGCGGGTACAATGAGCAGTTCTTC
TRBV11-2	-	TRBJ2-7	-	CASSLVDGEQYF	TGTGCCAGCAGCTTAGTAGACGGGGAGCAGTACTTC
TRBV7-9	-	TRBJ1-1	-	CASSLSVRGNTEAFF	TGTGCCAGCAGCTTATCGGTCAGGGGGAACACTGAAGCTTTCTTT
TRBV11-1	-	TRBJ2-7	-	CASSLDVSWKATTYEQYF	TGTGCCAGCAGCTTAGACGTTTCCTGGAAGGCAACCACCTACGAGCAGTACTTC
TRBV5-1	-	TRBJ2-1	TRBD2	CASSLGLAGGITYNEQFF	TGCGCCAGCAGCCTGGGACTAGCGGGGGGGATAACCTACAATGAGCAGTTCTTC
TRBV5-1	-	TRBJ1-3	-	CASSLAASAGNTIYF	TGCGCCAGCAGCTTGGCCGCGTCGGCTGGAAACACCATATATTTT
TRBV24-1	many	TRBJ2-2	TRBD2	CATSDTSGLAGEYGELFF	TGTGCCACCAGTGATACCTCAGGACTAGCGGGGGAATACGGGGAGCTGTTTTTT
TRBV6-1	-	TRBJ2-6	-	CASLDPGSGANVLTF	TGTGCCAGCCTCGATCCGGGATCTGGGGCCAACGTCCTGACTTTC
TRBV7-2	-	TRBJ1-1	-	CASSSQKGGAVEAFF	TGTGCCAGCAGCTCCCAGAAGGGAGGGGCCGTGGAAGCTTTCTTT
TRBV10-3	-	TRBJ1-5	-	CAISESLALSQPQHF	TGTGCCATCAGTGAGTCGCTCGCCCTCAGTCAGCCCCAGCATTTT
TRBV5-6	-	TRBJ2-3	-	CASSLDSDTQYF	TGTGCCAGCAGCTTGGACTCGGATACGCAGTATTTT
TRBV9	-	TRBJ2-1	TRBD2	CASSVDAGANEQFF	TGTGCCAGCAGCGTAGATGCGGGAGCCAATGAGCAGTTCTTC
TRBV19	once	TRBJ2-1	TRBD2	CASSIGSGRVITYNEQFF	TGTGCCAGTAGTATAGGGAGCGGGAGGGTGATAACCTACAATGAGCAGTTCTTC
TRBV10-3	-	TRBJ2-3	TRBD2	CGSSGRVADTQYF	TGTGGATCGAGCGGGAGGGTTGCAGATACGCAGTATTTT
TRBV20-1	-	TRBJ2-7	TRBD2	CSAKTFGTRSYEQYF	TGCAGTGCTAAGACCTTCGGGACTAGATCGTACGAGCAGTACTTC
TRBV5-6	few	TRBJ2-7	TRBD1	CASSLDRGEAYEQYF	TGTGCCAGCAGCTTGGACAGGGGAGAAGCCTACGAGCAGTACTTC
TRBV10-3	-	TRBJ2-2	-	CASRPAVDTGELFF	TGTGCCAGTCGTCCCGCGGTGGACACCGGGGAGCTGTTTTTT
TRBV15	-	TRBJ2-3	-	CATSPPLTSTGADTQYF	TGTGCCACCAGCCCGCCATTAACTAGTACCGGGGCAGATACGCAGTATTTT
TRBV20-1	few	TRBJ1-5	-	CSARREIANQPQHF	TGCAGTGCTAGAAGGGAGATTGCAAATCAGCCCCAGCATTTT
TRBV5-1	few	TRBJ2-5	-	CASSLSTPSRETQYF	TGCGCCAGCAGCTTGAGTACCCCCTCCAGAGAGACCCAGTACTTC
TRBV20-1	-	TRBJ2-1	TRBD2	CSADTFSGIDEQFF	TGCAGTGCTGATACCTTCAGCGGGATTGATGAGCAGTTCTTC